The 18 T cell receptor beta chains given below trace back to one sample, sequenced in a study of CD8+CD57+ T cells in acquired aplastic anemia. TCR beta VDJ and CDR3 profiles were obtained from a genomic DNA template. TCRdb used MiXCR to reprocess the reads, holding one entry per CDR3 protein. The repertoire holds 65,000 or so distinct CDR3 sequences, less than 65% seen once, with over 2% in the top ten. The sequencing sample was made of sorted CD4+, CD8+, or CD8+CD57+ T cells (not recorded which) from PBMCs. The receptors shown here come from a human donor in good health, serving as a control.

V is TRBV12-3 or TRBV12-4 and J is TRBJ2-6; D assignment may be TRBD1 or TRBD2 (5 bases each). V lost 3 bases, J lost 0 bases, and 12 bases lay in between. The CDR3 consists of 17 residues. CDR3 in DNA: TGTGCCAGCAGTTTCGGGGCCCGTAGCTCTGGGGCCAACGTCCTGACTTTC. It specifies CASSFGARSSGANVLTF.

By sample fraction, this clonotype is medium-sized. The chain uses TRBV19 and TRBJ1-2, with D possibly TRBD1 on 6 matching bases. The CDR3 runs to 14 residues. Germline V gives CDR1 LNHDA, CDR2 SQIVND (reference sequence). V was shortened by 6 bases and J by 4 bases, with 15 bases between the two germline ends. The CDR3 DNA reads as TGTGCCAGTAGCAACCCGGGGGGCAGCTATGGCTACACCTTC. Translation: CASSNPGGSYGYTF. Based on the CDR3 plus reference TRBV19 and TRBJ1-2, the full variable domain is DGGITQSPKYLFRKEGQNVTLSCEQNLNHDAMYWYRQDPGQGLRLIYYSQIVNDFQKGDIAEGYSVSREKKESFPLTVTSAQKNPTAFYLCASSNPGGSYGYTFGSGTRLTVV.

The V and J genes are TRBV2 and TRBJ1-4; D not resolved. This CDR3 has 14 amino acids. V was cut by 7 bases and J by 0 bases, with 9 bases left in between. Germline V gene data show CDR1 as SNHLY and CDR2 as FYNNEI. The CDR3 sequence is CASKRDATNEKLFF. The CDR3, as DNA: TGTGCCAGCAAGAGGGATGCAACTAATGAAAAACTGTTTTTT.

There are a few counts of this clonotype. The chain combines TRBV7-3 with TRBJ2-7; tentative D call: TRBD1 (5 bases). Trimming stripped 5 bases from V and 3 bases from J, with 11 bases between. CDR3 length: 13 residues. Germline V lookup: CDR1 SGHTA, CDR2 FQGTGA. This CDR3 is CASSTTGYYEQYF. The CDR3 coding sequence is TGTGCCAGCAGCACAACAGGTTACTACGAGCAGTACTTC.

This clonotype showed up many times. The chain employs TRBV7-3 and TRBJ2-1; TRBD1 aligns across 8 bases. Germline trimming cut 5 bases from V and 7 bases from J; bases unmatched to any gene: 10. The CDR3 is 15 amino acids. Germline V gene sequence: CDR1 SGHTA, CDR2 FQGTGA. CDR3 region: CASSPMTGVGNEQFF. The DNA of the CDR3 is TGTGCCAGCAGCCCTATGACAGGGGTCGGGAATGAGCAGTTCTTC.

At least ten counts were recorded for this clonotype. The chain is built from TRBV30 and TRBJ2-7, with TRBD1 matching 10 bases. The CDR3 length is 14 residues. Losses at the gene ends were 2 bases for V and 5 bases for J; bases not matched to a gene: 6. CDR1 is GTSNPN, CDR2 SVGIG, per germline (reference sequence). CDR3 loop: CAWSRDRGPHEQYF. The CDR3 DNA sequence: TGTGCCTGGAGTAGGGACAGGGGCCCCCACGAGCAGTACTTC.

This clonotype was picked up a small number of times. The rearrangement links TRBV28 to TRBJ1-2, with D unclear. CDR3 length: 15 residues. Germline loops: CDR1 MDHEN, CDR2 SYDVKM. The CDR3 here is CGISGGVVTNYGYTF. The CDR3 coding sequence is TGTGGGATTTCGGGCGGAGTCGTAACTAACTATGGCTACACCTTC.

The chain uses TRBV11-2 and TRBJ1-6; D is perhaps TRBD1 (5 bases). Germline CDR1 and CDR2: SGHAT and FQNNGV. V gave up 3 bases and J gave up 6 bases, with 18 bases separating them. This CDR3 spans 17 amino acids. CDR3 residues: CASSLMSRVYGNSPLHF. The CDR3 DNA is TGTGCCAGCAGCTTGATGAGCAGGGTATACGGTAATTCACCCCTCCACTTT.

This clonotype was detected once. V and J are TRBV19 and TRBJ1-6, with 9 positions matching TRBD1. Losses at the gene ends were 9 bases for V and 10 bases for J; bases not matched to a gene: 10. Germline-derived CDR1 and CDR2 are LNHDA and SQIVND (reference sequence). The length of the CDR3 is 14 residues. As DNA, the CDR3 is TGTGCCAGCGCGAGGGGACAGGGAGGATCACCCCTCCACTTT. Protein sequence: CASARGQGGSPLHF.

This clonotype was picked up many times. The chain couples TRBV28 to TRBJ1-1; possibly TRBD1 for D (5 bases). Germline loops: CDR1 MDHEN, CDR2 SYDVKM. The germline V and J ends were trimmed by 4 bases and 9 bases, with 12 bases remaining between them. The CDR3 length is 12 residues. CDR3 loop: CASSSGPGQAFF. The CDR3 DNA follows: TGTGCCAGCAGTTCCGGCCCGGGGCAAGCTTTCTTT. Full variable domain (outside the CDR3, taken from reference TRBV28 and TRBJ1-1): DVKVTQSSRYLVKRTGEKVFLECVQDMDHENMFWYRQDPGLGLRLIYFSYDVKMKEKGDIPEGYSVSREKKERFSLILESASTNQTSMYLCASSSGPGQAFFGQGTRLTVV.

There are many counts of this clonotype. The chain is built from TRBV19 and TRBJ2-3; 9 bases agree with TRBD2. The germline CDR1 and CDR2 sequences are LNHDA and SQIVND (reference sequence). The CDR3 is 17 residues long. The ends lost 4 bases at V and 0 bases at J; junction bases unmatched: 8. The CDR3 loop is CASSTRQLAGSTDTQYF. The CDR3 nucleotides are TGTGCCAGTAGTACCCGACAACTAGCGGGTAGCACAGATACGCAGTATTTT.

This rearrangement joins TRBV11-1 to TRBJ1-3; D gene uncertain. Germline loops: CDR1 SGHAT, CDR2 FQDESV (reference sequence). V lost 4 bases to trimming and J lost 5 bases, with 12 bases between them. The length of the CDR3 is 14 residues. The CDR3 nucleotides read TGTGCCAGCAGCTCCCCGACAACTAGAAACACCATATATTTT. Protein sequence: CASSSPTTRNTIYF. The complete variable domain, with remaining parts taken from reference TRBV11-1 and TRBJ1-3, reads EAEVAQSPRYKITEKSQAVAFWCDPISGHATLYWYRQILGQGPELLVQFQDESVVDDSQLPKDRFSAERLKGVDSTLKIQPAELGDSAMYLCASSSPTTRNTIYFGEGSWLTVV.

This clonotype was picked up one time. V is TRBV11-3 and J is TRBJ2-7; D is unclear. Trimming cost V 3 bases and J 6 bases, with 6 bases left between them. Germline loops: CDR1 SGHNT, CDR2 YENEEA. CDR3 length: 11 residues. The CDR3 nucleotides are TGTGCCAGCAGCTTTGAAGGCGAGCAGTACTTC. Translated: CASSFEGEQYF.

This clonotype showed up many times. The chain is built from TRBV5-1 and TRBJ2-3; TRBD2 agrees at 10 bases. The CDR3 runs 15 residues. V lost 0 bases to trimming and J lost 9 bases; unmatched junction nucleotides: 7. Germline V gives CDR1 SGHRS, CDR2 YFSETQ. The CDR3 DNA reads TGCGCCAGCAGCTTGGTATCTAGCGGGAGTAGAACGCAGTATTTT. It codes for CASSLVSSGSRTQYF.

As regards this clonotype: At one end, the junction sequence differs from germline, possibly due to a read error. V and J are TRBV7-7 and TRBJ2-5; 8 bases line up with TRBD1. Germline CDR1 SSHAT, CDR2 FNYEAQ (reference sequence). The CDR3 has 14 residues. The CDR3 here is CASSVGQGQETQYF. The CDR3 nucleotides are TGTGCTAGCAGCGTCGGACAGGGCCAAGAGACCCAGTACTTC.

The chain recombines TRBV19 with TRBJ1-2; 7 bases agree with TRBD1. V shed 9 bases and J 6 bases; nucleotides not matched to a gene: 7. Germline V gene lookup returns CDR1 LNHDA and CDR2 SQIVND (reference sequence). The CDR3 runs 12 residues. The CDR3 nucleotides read TGTGCCAGGGCCGGGACAGAAAATGGCTACACCTTC. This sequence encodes CARAGTENGYTF.

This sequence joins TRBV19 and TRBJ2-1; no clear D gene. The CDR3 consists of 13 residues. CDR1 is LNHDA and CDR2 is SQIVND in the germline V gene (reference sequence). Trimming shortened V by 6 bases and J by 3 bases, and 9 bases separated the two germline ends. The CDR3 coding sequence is TGTGCCAGTAGCCCCAAAGACTACAATGAGCAGTTCTTC. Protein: CASSPKDYNEQFF.

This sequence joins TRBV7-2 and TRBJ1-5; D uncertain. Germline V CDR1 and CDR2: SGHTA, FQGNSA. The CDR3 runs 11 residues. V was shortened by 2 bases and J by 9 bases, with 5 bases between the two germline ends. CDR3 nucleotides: TGTGCCAGCAGCTTAAACGGGCCCCAGCATTTT. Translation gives CASSLNGPQHF.